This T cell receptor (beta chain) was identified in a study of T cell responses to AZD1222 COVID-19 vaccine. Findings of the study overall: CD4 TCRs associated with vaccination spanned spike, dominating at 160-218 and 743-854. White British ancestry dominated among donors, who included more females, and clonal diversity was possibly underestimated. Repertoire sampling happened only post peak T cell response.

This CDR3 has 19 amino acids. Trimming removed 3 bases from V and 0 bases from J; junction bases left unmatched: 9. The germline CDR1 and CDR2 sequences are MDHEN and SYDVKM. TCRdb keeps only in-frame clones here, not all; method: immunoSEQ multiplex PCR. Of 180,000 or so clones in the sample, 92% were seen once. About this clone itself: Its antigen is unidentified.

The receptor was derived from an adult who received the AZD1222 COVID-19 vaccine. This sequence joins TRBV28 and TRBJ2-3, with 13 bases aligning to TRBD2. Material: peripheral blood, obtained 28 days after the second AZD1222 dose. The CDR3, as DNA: TGTGCCAGCAGTTTCCCCGGACTAGCGGGGGCCTCTAGCACAGATACGCAGTATTTT. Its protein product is CASSFPGLAGASSTDTQYF.